This record concerns one TCR beta chain sequence. The data were obtained in a study of shared clonotypes between healthy human individuals. Donors comprised only Caucasian adults living in Nashville, Tennessee. The CD4+ fraction was divided into a CD45RA+ naive subset and a CD45RA-negative memory subset. V was clipped by 0 bases and J by 5 bases, with 17 bases between them. CDR1 SGHNT and CDR2 YYREEE come from the germline V gene (reference sequence). The CDR3 sequence is 16 residues long. The protocol was immunoSEQ multiplex PCR, while the TCRdb copy is restricted to in-frame clones and leaves out a portion. The sample holds roughly 2.5 million clones, more than 80% seen once.

The TCR sequence derives from a man between 18 and 29 years old in good health. V is TRBV5-4 and J is TRBJ2-5; D is possibly TRBD1 (6 bases). The specimen sequenced was naive CD4+ T cells sorted from blood. The subset was: CD45RA+ positively selected. DNA of the CDR3: TGTGCCAGCAGCTTGGACCCCAGGGGAGAAGGGGAGACCCAGTACTTC. Its protein is CASSLDPRGEGETQYF.